This T cell receptor beta chain derives from a study of cytomegalovirus exposure and HLA in healthy donors. This CDR3 contains 13 residues. Trimming took 0 bases from V and 0 from J, leaving 5 bases between them. Germline V gene lookup returns CDR1 GTSNPN and CDR2 SVGIG (reference sequence). Notes on the study in general: Reported results showed that the classifier diagnosed cytomegalovirus status with high specificity and sensitivity.

PCR involved 60 Vbeta and 13 Jbeta primers. Using immunoSEQ multiplex PCR, the repertoire was profiled, and TCRdb retains in-frame clones only, with some absent. Seen here are approximately 240,000 clones, just under 85% observed once, and the top ten hold about 0.58%. Regarding this clone: Its antigen is not known.

The chain carries TRBV30 and TRBJ1-1; D call uncertain. Sequencing was performed on PBMCs. This TCR was sampled from a woman in her 40s in good health and CMV-seronegative. CDR3: CAWSVLMNTEAFF. In nucleotides, the CDR3 is TGTGCCTGGAGTGTACTTATGAACACTGAAGCTTTCTTT.